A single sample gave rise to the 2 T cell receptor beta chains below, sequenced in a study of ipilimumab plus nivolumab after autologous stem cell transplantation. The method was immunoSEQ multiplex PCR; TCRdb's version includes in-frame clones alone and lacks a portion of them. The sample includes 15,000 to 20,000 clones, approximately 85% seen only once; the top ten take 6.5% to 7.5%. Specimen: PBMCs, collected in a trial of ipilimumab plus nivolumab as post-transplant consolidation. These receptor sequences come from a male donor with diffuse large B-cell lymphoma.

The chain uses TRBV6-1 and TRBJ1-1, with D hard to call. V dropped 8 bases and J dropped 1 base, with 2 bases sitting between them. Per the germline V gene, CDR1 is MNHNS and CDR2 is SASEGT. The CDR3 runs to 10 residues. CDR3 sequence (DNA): TGTGCCAGCGGGAACACTGAAGCTTTCTTT. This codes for CASGNTEAFF.

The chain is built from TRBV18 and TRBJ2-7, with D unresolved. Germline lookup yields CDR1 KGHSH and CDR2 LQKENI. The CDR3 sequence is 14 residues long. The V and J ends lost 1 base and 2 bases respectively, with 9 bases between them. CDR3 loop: CASSPLPATYEQYF. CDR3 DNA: TGTGCCAGCTCACCACTTCCAGCGACCTACGAGCAGTACTTC.